What follows are 24 T cell receptor beta chains derived from one specimen sequenced in a study of blood T cells in healthy people across ages. A sample-barcoded 5' primer and a J-beta primer mix were used in a second PCR of roughly 7 to 11 cycles. TCRdb recomputed calls from the 5' RACE reads with MiXCR, one row per CDR3 protein. The profile shows under 2,000,000 distinct CDR3 sequences, roughly 52% of them singletons. Material: blood. The receptors were sampled from a woman in her thirties or forties in good health.

The chain couples TRBV7-2 to TRBJ2-1; TRBD2 matches at 7 bases. The CDR3 extends over 15 amino acids. The junction had 3 bases not matched to a gene; V was cut back by 0 bases and J by 4 bases. In germline, CDR1 is SGHTA, CDR2 FQGNSA. The chain's CDR3 is CASSLARGIYNEQFF. The CDR3 DNA reads as TGTGCCAGCAGCTTAGCGCGGGGGATTTACAATGAGCAGTTCTTC.

The chain recombines TRBV28 with TRBJ2-5; unclear D gene. CDR3 length equals 12 residues. Looked up from germline, CDR1 is MDHEN and CDR2 is SYDVKM. V dropped 3 bases and J dropped 11 bases, with 13 bases sitting between them. The CDR3 bases are TGTGCCAGCAGTTTTGAGTGGAATGAGCAGTACTTC. Protein sequence: CASSFEWNEQYF.

V is TRBV7-6 and J is TRBJ2-3; 10 nucleotides line up with TRBD2. Germline trimming cut 7 bases from V and 5 bases from J; bases unmatched to any gene: 15. The V gene's germline CDR1 is SGHVS and CDR2 FNYEAQ. The CDR3 spans 17 residues. CDR3 sequence reads: CASTRLLAGAAGDTQYF. In nucleotides, the CDR3 is TGTGCCAGCACCAGACTTCTAGCGGGGGCGGCAGGAGATACGCAGTATTTT.

The J gene is TRBJ2-3, the V gene TRBV20-1, with TRBD2 identical over 8 bases. The CDR3 consists of 15 residues. With 5 bases clipped from V and 0 bases from J, the junction kept 7 bases outside the gene matches. Germline V CDR1 and CDR2: DFQATT, SNEGSKA (reference sequence). CDR3 sequence: CSADTSGVSTDTQYF. CDR3 sequence (DNA): TGCAGTGCTGACACTAGCGGTGTAAGCACAGATACGCAGTATTTT.

The V and J genes are TRBV28 and TRBJ2-1; 11 nucleotides agree with TRBD1. The CDR3 is 19 amino acids. CDR1 MDHEN and CDR2 SYDVKM come from the germline V gene. Trimming took 3 bases from V and 0 from J; bases not matched to a gene: 10. CDR3 loop: CASSFIGTGGPSSYNEQFF. The CDR3 DNA follows: TGTGCCAGCAGTTTCATAGGGACAGGGGGGCCGAGCTCCTACAATGAGCAGTTCTTC. The full variable domain, its missing parts supplied by reference TRBV28 and TRBJ2-1, is DVKVTQSSRYLVKRTGEKVFLECVQDMDHENMFWYRQDPGLGLRLIYFSYDVKMKEKGDIPEGYSVSREKKERFSLILESASTNQTSMYLCASSFIGTGGPSSYNEQFFGPGTRLTVL.

This chain joins TRBV27 and TRBJ2-5; D may be TRBD2 (6 bases). The end of the DNA is better explained by TRBJ2-7, so the J call may be wrong. The CDR3 contains 16 residues. Germline values: CDR1 MNHEY, CDR2 SMNVEV (reference sequence). The CDR3 here is CASSPILRAGFYEQYF. DNA for the CDR3: TGTGCCAGCAGTCCCATCTTGAGAGCGGGTTTTTACGAGCAGTACTTC.

The V and J genes are TRBV5-6 and TRBJ2-5, with 10 bases identical to TRBD2. Germline V lookup: CDR1 SGHDT, CDR2 YYEEEE. J was trimmed by 11 bases and V by 5 bases; bases with no gene match: 15. The CDR3 totals 15 residues. CDR3 in DNA: TGTGCCAGCAGGGAAGCGGGGGGGCCGGTCGGGGAGCAGTACTTC. Its protein product is CASREAGGPVGEQYF.

V gene TRBV27 combines with J gene TRBJ2-5; possibly TRBD1 for D (5 bases). Germline V lookup: CDR1 MNHEY, CDR2 SMNVEV (reference sequence). The CDR3 loop spans 14 amino acids. Between the trimmed V and J ends, which lost 2 bases and 5 bases, there was a span of 12 bases. DNA of the CDR3: TGTGCCAGCAGTTTAGGGGCAGACGGGGAGACCCAGTACTTC. Encoded protein: CASSLGADGETQYF.

The CDR3 sequence is CASSLKVAGDTQYF. DNA of the CDR3: TGTGCCAGCAGTTTAAAGGTAGCGGGGGATACGCAGTATTTT. The rearrangement uses TRBV27 and TRBJ2-3; the match to TRBD2 covers 8 bases. Losses at the gene ends were 2 bases for V and 6 bases for J; bases not matched to a gene: 4. Germline V gene lookup returns CDR1 MNHEY and CDR2 SMNVEV (reference sequence). This CDR3 comprises 14 residues.

The chain combines TRBV12-3 or TRBV12-4 with TRBJ2-3, with D possibly TRBD1 on 6 matching bases. The CDR3 loop spans 15 amino acids. V lost 0 bases and J lost 4, with 11 bases in between. CDR3 sequence (DNA): TGTGCCAGCAGTTTAGCCAGGGGCTCTGCAGATACGCAGTATTTT. It translates to CASSLARGSADTQYF.

V is TRBV6-4 and J is TRBJ2-1; 9 positions agree with TRBD2. V was clipped by 2 bases and J by 12 bases; unmatched bases: 2. This CDR3 is built from 12 residues. CDR1 and CDR2 (germline): MRHNA, SNTAGT. The CDR3 nucleotides read TGTGCCAGCAGTGACCTAGCGGGGAGGCAGTTCTTC. This encodes CASSDLAGRQFF.

The rearrangement joins TRBV6-2 or TRBV6-3 to TRBJ1-1; D remains ambiguous. The CDR3 has 13 residues. CDR1 and CDR2 (germline): MNHEY, SVGEGT. The V end lost 6 bases, the J end lost 7 bases, and 15 bases lay between the germline ends. CDR3 sequence: CASSKQISVEAFF. The DNA for the CDR3 is TGTGCCAGCAGCAAACAGATCTCCGTTGAAGCTTTCTTT.

This clonotype has just a few counts. The genes are TRBV4-2 and TRBJ2-1, with a weak D call TRBD2 (7 bases). CDR3 size: 16 residues. V lost 2 bases, J lost 2 bases, and 13 bases lay in between. Germline V gene sequence: CDR1 LGHNA, CDR2 YNFKEQ. The CDR3 here is CASSQTAGAAYNEQFF. DNA of the CDR3: TGTGCCAGCAGCCAAACCGCGGGGGCCGCCTACAATGAGCAGTTCTTC.

This clonotype was recorded many times. The chain uses TRBV20-1 and TRBJ2-7, with 9 bases lining up with TRBD2. V dropped 3 bases and J dropped 2; count of bases not matched to a gene: 5. Germline values: CDR1 DFQATT, CDR2 SNEGSKA (reference sequence). This CDR3 comprises 14 residues. The CDR3 nucleotides read TGCAGTGCTAGTCCTAGCGGGGCCACCTACGAGCAGTACTTC. Protein sequence: CSASPSGATYEQYF.

This clonotype has only a few counts. This chain joins TRBV6-6 and TRBJ2-3; 7 nucleotides line up with TRBD2. This CDR3 comprises 15 residues. Germline values: CDR1 MNHNY, CDR2 SVGAGI (reference sequence). The ends lost 7 bases at V and 4 bases at J; junction bases unmatched: 11. CDR3 coding DNA: TGTGCCAGCACGGGCGGGCTAGCGGACGCAGATACGCAGTATTTT. As protein: CASTGGLADADTQYF.

The chain couples TRBV5-1 to TRBJ2-3, with D possibly matching TRBD2 (6 bases). The germline V and J ends were trimmed by 4 bases and 0 bases, with 15 bases remaining between them. This CDR3 has 16 residues. CDR1 and CDR2 (germline): SGHRS, YFSETQ. The DNA of the CDR3 is TGCGCCAGCAGCCTTGGGGGGACCCAGAGCACAGATACGCAGTATTTT. Translation: CASSLGGTQSTDTQYF.

This clonotype was recorded a few times. The chain recombines TRBV14 with TRBJ2-1, with 8 bases identical to TRBD2. J lost 3 bases, V lost 0 bases, and 10 bases had no gene match. Germline V gives CDR1 SGHDN, CDR2 FVKESK. This CDR3 contains 18 residues. In nucleotides, the CDR3 is TGTGCCAGCAGCCAAGACACCGGGACTAGTCGTTTCTACAATGAGCAGTTCTTC. Translation gives CASSQDTGTSRFYNEQFF. Variable domain in full (rest from reference TRBV14 and TRBJ2-1): EAGVTQFPSHSVIEKGQTVTLRCDPISGHDNLYWYRRVMGKEIKFLLHFVKESKQDESGMPNNRFLAERTGGTYSTLKVQPAELEDSGVYFCASSQDTGTSRFYNEQFFGPGTRLTVL.

The chain is built from TRBV7-9 and TRBJ1-4, with TRBD1 identical over 11 bases. Germline V lookup: CDR1 SEHNR, CDR2 FQNEAQ (reference sequence). V trimming: 5 bases; J trimming: 0 bases; junction bases outside the gene matches: 11. This CDR3 spans 19 amino acids. The CDR3, as DNA: TGTGCCAGCAGCCAACCGGACAGGGGGCCATCGGCAACTAATGAAAAACTGTTTTTT. Its translation is CASSQPDRGPSATNEKLFF. Full variable domain (outside the CDR3, taken from reference TRBV7-9 and TRBJ1-4): DTGVSQNPRHKITKRGQNVTFRCDPISEHNRLYWYRQTLGQGPEFLTYFQNEAQLEKSRLLSDRFSAERPKGSFSTLEIQRTEQGDSAMYLCASSQPDRGPSATNEKLFFGSGTQLSVL.

A few counts support this clonotype. The CDR3 DNA sequence: TGTGCCAGCAGTCGGGACTCAAAGGATGAAAAACTGTTTTTT. Encoded protein: CASSRDSKDEKLFF. This chain links TRBV6-6 with TRBJ1-4; D may be TRBD1 (5 bases). In germline, CDR1 is MNHNY, CDR2 SVGAGI (reference sequence). Trimming stripped 5 bases from V and 6 bases from J, with 13 bases between. This CDR3 contains 14 residues.

This clonotype was recorded at least ten times. J is TRBJ2-1 and V is TRBV29-1, with D perhaps TRBD1 or TRBD2 (5 bases each). Germline CDR1 SQVTM, CDR2 ANQGSEA. Trimming took 0 bases from V and 9 from J, leaving 15 bases between them. CDR3 length: 14 amino acids. CDR3 coding DNA: TGCAGCGTTGAAGATCCTCGGGGACGTAGTGAGCAGTTCTTC. Its protein is CSVEDPRGRSEQFF.

This clonotype was detected only a few times. The J gene is TRBJ2-1, the V gene TRBV29-1; TRBD1 aligns across 10 bases. V was clipped by 3 bases and J by 6 bases; unmatched bases: 5. This CDR3 spans 14 amino acids. CDR1 is SQVTM, CDR2 ANQGSEA, per germline. Here the CDR3 reads CSVEGTGAPNEQFF. The CDR3 DNA is TGCAGCGTTGAGGGGACAGGGGCCCCCAATGAGCAGTTCTTC.

The V and J genes are TRBV12-3 or TRBV12-4 and TRBJ1-4; 12 positions agree with TRBD1. V shed 3 bases and J 4 bases; nucleotides not matched to a gene: 3. This CDR3 contains 16 residues. The CDR3 bases are TGTGCCAGCAGTTTGGGACAGGGGGCTGGTAATGAAAAACTGTTTTTT. Translated: CASSLGQGAGNEKLFF.

This clonotype turned up a few times. The V gene is TRBV28, the J gene TRBJ1-5; the D gene is possibly TRBD1 (6 bases). Germline CDR1 reads MDHEN; CDR2 reads SYDVKM. The V and J ends lost 7 bases and 4 bases respectively, with 17 bases between them. This CDR3 has 15 amino acids. DNA of the CDR3: TGTGCCAGCACCCTGAGGGGGGGCGGGAATCAGCCCCAGCATTTT. Amino acids: CASTLRGGGNQPQHF.

About this clonotype itself: The junction differs from germline at one of its ends, possibly a read error. The chain recombines TRBV20-1 with TRBJ2-5; the D gene is possibly TRBD1 (6 bases). Germline CDR1 DFQATT, CDR2 SNEGSKA (reference sequence). CDR3 size: 15 residues. The CDR3 is CSARGDNAGEETLYF. The CDR3 DNA reads TGCAGTGCTAGAGGTGATAATGCAGGGGAAGAGACCCTGTACTTC.